The T cell receptor beta chain under discussion was sequenced for a study of graft-versus-host responses after intestinal transplantation. Study-level background: Induction with anti-thymocyte globulin, then tacrolimus and steroids for roughly 3 years, was given to all recipients.

Looked up from germline, CDR1 is KGHSH and CDR2 is LQKENI. V lost 3 bases, J lost 2 bases, and 10 bases lay in between. The CDR3 spans 15 residues. Study observations and caveats: Early post-transplant declines in HvG were associated with peak levels of circulating GvH clones. Ileal or blood samples showed some GvH clones first, and such clones were also found in recipient marrow.

The table came from immunoSEQ multiplex PCR; TCRdb's copy has only in-frame clones and leaves some out. The table lists roughly 100,000 clones, 93% of them singletons, with around 1% in the top ten. As concerns this clone: Its antigen is currently unknown.

The source was unstimulated CD8+ T cells sorted from spleen or lymph node cells, collected before intestinal transplant. The chain carries TRBV18 and TRBJ2-2; D is unresolved. The receptor's source is a human donor who received an intestinal transplant. CDR3 region: CASSPWTENTGELFF. Here the CDR3 DNA reads TGTGCCAGCTCACCCTGGACGGAAAACACCGGGGAGCTGTTTTTT.